This TCR beta chain comes out of a study of blood T cell repertoires in COVID-19. Study-wide context: Specimens from acute and convalescent COVID-19 originated in the United States, Italy and Spain. Sources were T cells, B-cell-depleted T cells, or PBMCs; the material itself was cDNA or gDNA.

The CDR3 is made up of 15 amino acids. Trimming cost V 4 bases and J 10 bases; bases outside gene matches: 7. CDR1 and CDR2 (germline): SGHTA, FQGNSA. In the original analysis: Reference gene primer amplification gave nucleated cell count estimates. Sequencing used immunoSEQ multiplex PCR; TCRdb keeps in-frame clones, though not all of them. The V and J calls and the clone size are those of that table, but D and trimming were determined from the DNA. Here the sample spans more than 85,000 clones, roughly 88% being singletons. Sequenced sample: peripheral blood. This receptor was obtained from a human donor in a cohort sampled during active COVID-19. The V and J genes are TRBV7-2 and TRBJ1-6, with 10 bases matching TRBD1. CDR3 amino acids: CASSSGTGARSPLHF. The CDR3 DNA follows: TGTGCCAGCAGCTCAGGGACAGGGGCTCGATCACCCCTCCACTTT.